This T cell receptor (beta chain) was sequenced for a study of CD8+ T cells in alopecia areata. A note on this clone: Its specificity is unknown. Distinct nucleotide sequences in the sample also encode this CDR3.

From PBMCs, CD4+ and CD8+ T cells were sorted. Germline V gives CDR1 KGHSH, CDR2 LQKENI. The CDR3 is 13 residues long. V shed 3 bases and J shed 4 bases, with 7 bases lying between them. Study-level results: Affected scalp, especially in alopecia totalis/universalis, had a higher clonality than normal scalp did. In scalp samples, resident alphabeta T cells of normal skin are also sequenced. Against the mouse data, patients shared TCRs less clearly, possibly for HLA reasons.

Extraction of RNA preceded its reverse transcription into cDNA, which served as the sequencing template. Here immunoSEQ multiplex PCR was the method, and the copy in TCRdb shows in-frame clones only, minus some. The data show about 150,000 clones, roughly 50% seen once. This receptor was obtained from a human donor in good health. The sample comprised CD4+ T cells sorted from blood. The chain couples TRBV18 to TRBJ2-1; possible D gene TRBD1, 6 bases. The CDR3 spells CASSPGQYNEQFF. The CDR3 DNA reads as TGTGCCAGCTCACCCGGACAGTACAATGAGCAGTTCTTC.